The sequence of this TCR beta chain was determined in a study of neurological immune-mediated disorders. About 1 million sorted CD4+ or CD8+ T cells made each library. This clonotype was picked up many times. Its antigen is as yet unknown. Study-wide results and limits: None of the CDR3 amino acid sequences of expanded clones were shared across subjects, and this suggested private repertoires in all groups.

Trimming cost V 0 bases and J 2 bases; bases outside gene matches: 5. The CDR3 runs to 16 residues. Germline V gene sequence: CDR1 ENHRY, CDR2 SYGVKD. TCRdb reprocessed the 5' RACE reads with MiXCR, giving one entry per CDR3 protein. Of around 44,000 distinct CDR3 sequences listed, 14% are singletons. What was sequenced was CD4+ T cells from blood. The chain employs TRBV10-3 and TRBJ2-7; TRBD2 agrees at 9 bases. The origin of this receptor is a woman aged 55-69 years with HTLV-1-associated myelopathy (HAM/TSP). The CDR3 nucleotides read TGTGCCATCAGTGAGTCTAGGGCTAGCGGGGCCTACGAGCAGTACTTC. Translated: CAISESRASGAYEQYF.